These 3 T cell receptor beta chains were all obtained from the same sample, sequenced in a study of cytomegalovirus exposure and HLA in healthy donors. PCR amplification relied on 60 Vbeta primers (plus 13 Jbeta primers). The assay was immunoSEQ multiplex PCR, and TCRdb's table has in-frame clones only and misses some. Among 150,000 or so clones listed, about 74% were seen once. The sequencing sample was made of PBMCs. These receptors all come from a man between 18 and 35 years old in good health and CMV-seropositive.

V and J are TRBV9 and TRBJ2-5; TRBD2 matches at 7 bases. Germline loops: CDR1 SGDLS, CDR2 YYNGEE. This CDR3 region has 16 residues. Germline trimming cut 0 bases from V and 5 bases from J; bases unmatched to any gene: 10. The CDR3 coding sequence is TGTGCCAGCAGCGTAGCTACGTGGGAGGGCCCCGAGACCCAGTACTTC. This translates into CASSVATWEGPETQYF. The full variable domain, with the rest looked up from reference TRBV9 and TRBJ2-5, is DSGVTQTPKHLITATGQRVTLRCSPRSGDLSVYWYQQSLDQGLQFLIQYYNGEERAKGNILERFSAQQFPDLHSELNLSSLELGDSALYFCASSVATWEGPETQYFGPGTRLLVL.

This clone came up a few times. The chain carries TRBV9 and TRBJ2-2; TRBD1 is a possible D gene (6 bases). V was clipped by 1 base and J by 2 bases, with 21 bases between them. Germline CDR1 reads SGDLS; CDR2 reads YYNGEE. The CDR3 is made up of 19 amino acids. CDR3 sequence reads: CASSVWIGGPGGNTGELFF. CDR3 DNA sequence: TGTGCCAGCAGCGTATGGATAGGGGGTCCTGGGGGAAACACCGGGGAGCTGTTTTTT.

This chain connects TRBV6-1 to TRBJ1-1; 8 nucleotides match TRBD1. Germline CDR1 reads MNHNS; CDR2 reads SASEGT. The CDR3 length is 14 residues. The V and J ends lost 4 bases and 4 bases, in that order; junction bases with no gene match: 5. The CDR3 spells CASSAGGRITEAFF. The CDR3, as DNA: TGTGCCAGCAGTGCAGGGGGCCGTATCACTGAAGCTTTCTTT.